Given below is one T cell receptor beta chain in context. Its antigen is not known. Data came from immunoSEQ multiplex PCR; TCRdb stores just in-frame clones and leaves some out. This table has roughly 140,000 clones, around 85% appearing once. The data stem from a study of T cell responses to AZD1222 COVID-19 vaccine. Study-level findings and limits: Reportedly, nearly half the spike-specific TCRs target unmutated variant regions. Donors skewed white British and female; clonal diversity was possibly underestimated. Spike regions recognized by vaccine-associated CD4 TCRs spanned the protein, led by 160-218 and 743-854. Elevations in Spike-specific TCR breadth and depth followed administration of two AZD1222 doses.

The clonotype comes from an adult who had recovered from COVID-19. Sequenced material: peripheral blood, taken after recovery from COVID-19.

Here the CDR3 reads CASSSGGPGSEAFF. DNA for the CDR3: TGTGCCAGCAGCTCGGGCGGTCCGGGTTCCGAAGCTTTCTTT. The V gene is TRBV11-3, the J gene TRBJ1-1, with D hard to call. V lost 4 bases and J 8 bases, leaving 17 bases between the germline ends. Per germline, CDR1 SGHNT and CDR2 YENEEA. The CDR3 sequence is 14 residues long.